Sequencing of this TCR beta chain was carried out in a study of cytomegalovirus exposure and HLA in healthy donors. General study points: Rare sequences made up most TCRs, while some public TCRs were found in many donors. A later examination showed that TCR association rates differed by HLA locus, with DRB1 most and HLA-C fewest. Most CMV-associated TCR beta chains appeared HLA-restricted in a later analysis. At a 0.05 false discovery rate, a later analysis found over 15,000 TCR beta sequences to be associated with HLA alleles.

Vbeta (60) and Jbeta (13) primers were used in the PCR. Generated by immunoSEQ multiplex PCR, the TCRdb table keeps only in-frame clones and is missing some. The sample has 120,000 or so clones; about 83% are singletons. The CDR3 consists of 16 residues. Trimming took 4 bases from V and 6 from J; bases not matched to a gene: 8. Per the germline V gene, CDR1 is SGHRS and CDR2 is YFSETQ. Of note for this clone: No antigen is known for it.

The chain has TRBV5-1 and TRBJ2-1; 12 nucleotides agree with TRBD2. This clonotype was obtained from a woman aged 40 to 55 in good health and CMV-seropositive. Sequenced material: PBMCs. Written as DNA, the CDR3 is TGCGCCAGCAGCCCGCTTCCTAGCGGGGGGGGCAATGAGCAGTTCTTC. Protein sequence: CASSPLPSGGGNEQFF. The variable domain in full, with the rest retrieved from reference TRBV5-1 and TRBJ2-1, is KAGVTQTPRYLIKTRGQQVTLSCSPISGHRSVSWYQQTPGQGLQFLFEYFSETQRNKGNFPGRFSGRQFSNSRSEMNVSTLELGDSALYLCASSPLPSGGGNEQFFGPGTRLTVL.